Shown below are 24 T cell receptor beta chains from a single sample sequenced in a study of chemoradiotherapy in HPV16-positive cancers. Profiling relied on immunoSEQ multiplex PCR, and the TCRdb table lists in-frame clones only, not all of them. Of about 53,000 clones in the sample, around nine tenths were seen once. The source material was blood, sampled from a patient who underwent chemoradiotherapy. These receptors were taken from a human donor with HPV-associated anogenital cancer.

V is TRBV7-2 and J is TRBJ1-5, with D possibly being TRBD1 (6 bases). Germline values: CDR1 SGHTA, CDR2 FQGNSA. Deletions cut 4 bases from V and 0 bases from J, with 10 bases between. This CDR3 is built from 15 residues. Here the CDR3 DNA reads TGTGCCAGCAGCTCCCAGGGGAATAGCAATCAGCCCCAGCATTTT. Amino acids: CASSSQGNSNQPQHF.

The chain carries TRBV11-3 and TRBJ2-3; D is ambiguous. V gave up 4 bases and J gave up 3 bases, with 5 bases separating them. This CDR3 region has 12 residues. Germline CDR1 SGHNT, CDR2 YENEEA. As DNA, the CDR3 is TGTGCCAGCAGCTCAGGTACAGATACGCAGTATTTT. It yields the protein CASSSGTDTQYF.

V is TRBV7-2 and J is TRBJ1-5, with TRBD1 matching over 9 bases. The CDR3 is made up of 16 amino acids. Germline-derived CDR1 and CDR2 are SGHTA and FQGNSA. J was trimmed by 5 bases and V by 5 bases; bases with no gene match: 10. The CDR3 DNA follows: TGTGCCAGCAGCGTACGGACAGGGGAGTATGATCAGCCCCAGCATTTT. Translation gives CASSVRTGEYDQPQHF. The full variable domain, rest sourced from reference TRBV7-2 and TRBJ1-5, is GAGVSQSPSNKVTEKGKDVELRCDPISGHTALYWYRQSLGQGLEFLIYFQGNSAPDKSGLPSDRFSAERTGGSVSTLTIQRTQQEDSAVYLCASSVRTGEYDQPQHFGDGTRLSIL.

For the CDR3, the DNA is TGTGCCAGCTCAGGGACAGTCCAAGAGACCCAGTACTTC. Translation gives CASSGTVQETQYF. The rearrangement uses TRBV18 and TRBJ2-5; 7 bases align to TRBD1. The CDR3 loop spans 13 amino acids. The trim removed 5 bases at V and 1 base at J, leaving 1 base unmatched. CDR1 KGHSH and CDR2 LQKENI come from the germline V gene.

This chain uses TRBV6-5 with TRBJ1-4; D possibly corresponds to TRBD1 (5 bases). Germline V gene data show CDR1 as MNHEY and CDR2 as SVGAGI. The CDR3 has 14 amino acids. V lost 6 bases and J 8 bases, leaving 16 bases between the germline ends. Here the CDR3 reads CASRSGGGEEKLFF. DNA of the CDR3: TGTGCCAGCAGGAGCGGGGGGGGTGAAGAAAAACTGTTTTTT.

The rearrangement links TRBV11-3 to TRBJ2-3; 11 bases agree with TRBD2. The V gene's germline CDR1 is SGHNT and CDR2 YENEEA. The CDR3 loop spans 17 amino acids. V lost 4 bases to trimming and J lost 5 bases; unmatched junction nucleotides: 11. The CDR3 DNA is TGTGCCAGCAGCTCGCGGAATAGCGGGGGGGCGGGAGATACGCAGTATTTT. It yields the protein CASSSRNSGGAGDTQYF.

The V call is TRBV7-2, the J call TRBJ2-5; no clear D. Germline values: CDR1 SGHTA, CDR2 FQGNSA. This CDR3 comprises 11 residues. V was pared by 3 bases and J by 10 bases, with 9 bases between. The CDR3 region has the DNA TGTGCCAGCAGCTTGGGCTACGTCCAGTACTTC. Its translation is CASSLGYVQYF. The complete variable domain, with remaining parts taken from reference TRBV7-2 and TRBJ2-5, reads GAGVSQSPSNKVTEKGKDVELRCDPISGHTALYWYRQSLGQGLEFLIYFQGNSAPDKSGLPSDRFSAERTGGSVSTLTIQRTQQEDSAVYLCASSLGYVQYFGPGTRLLVL.

The genes are TRBV9 and TRBJ2-1, with D tentatively TRBD2 (6 bases). V was pared by 3 bases and J by 2 bases, with 15 bases between. The CDR3 has 16 residues. Germline-derived CDR1 and CDR2 are SGDLS and YYNGEE. The CDR3 spells CASSETGTPPYNEQFF. CDR3 coding DNA: TGTGCCAGCAGCGAAACCGGGACTCCTCCCTACAATGAGCAGTTCTTC.

The chain uses TRBV5-4 and TRBJ2-7; a weak D match, TRBD1 (6 bases). From germline, CDR1 is SGHNT and CDR2 YYREEE (reference sequence). Trimming shortened V by 4 bases and J by 9 bases, and 20 bases separated the two germline ends. This CDR3 spans 14 amino acids. Written as DNA, the CDR3 is TGTGCCAGCAGCCCCGGGACATTCGAAGGAGGGCAGTACTTC. This codes for CASSPGTFEGGQYF.

V and J are TRBV7-9 and TRBJ2-1, with D perhaps being TRBD1 or TRBD2 (5 bases each). V was trimmed by 4 bases and J by 7 bases, leaving 17 bases between them. CDR1 SEHNR and CDR2 FQNEAQ come from the germline V gene (reference sequence). The CDR3 extends over 15 amino acids. CDR3 amino acids: CASSSRARGLNEQFF. The CDR3 nucleotides are TGTGCCAGCAGCTCTCGGGCCCGGGGCCTTAATGAGCAGTTCTTC.

The J gene is TRBJ2-3, the V gene TRBV11-3; D is uncertain. Germline V CDR1 and CDR2: SGHNT, YENEEA. V shed 1 base and J shed 8 bases, with 4 bases lying between them. This CDR3 is 11 amino acids long. DNA of the CDR3: TGTGCCAGCAGCTTAGGAGTTACGCAGTATTTT. Its protein product is CASSLGVTQYF.

The V gene is TRBV5-4, the J gene TRBJ1-4; D unclear. The CDR3 has 16 amino acids. The germline CDR1 and CDR2 sequences are SGHNT and YYREEE (reference sequence). V lost 3 bases and J lost 10, with 22 bases in between. This CDR3 reads CASSSHGRSPPPKLFF. The CDR3 DNA is TGTGCCAGCAGCTCCCACGGAAGGAGTCCCCCCCCAAAACTGTTTTTT.

To note about this clone: Compared with germline, one end of the junction differs, possibly owing to a read error. The chain combines TRBV10-3 with TRBJ2-7; 11 bases are a match to TRBD2. From germline, CDR1 is ENHRY and CDR2 SYGVKD. This CDR3 region has 15 residues. CDR3 sequence reads: CASAGTSGSSYEQYF. The CDR3 DNA follows: TGCGCGTCCGCCGGGACTAGCGGAAGCTCCTACGAGCAGTACTTC.

V and J are TRBV5-1 and TRBJ2-3, with 8 bases aligning to TRBD1. The CDR3 extends over 16 amino acids. J gave up 0 bases and V 4 bases, and 7 bases lay outside the gene matches. Per the germline V gene, CDR1 is SGHRS and CDR2 is YFSETQ. The DNA of the CDR3 is TGCGCCAGCAGCATAAACAGGGGGACTAGCACAGATACGCAGTATTTT. As protein: CASSINRGTSTDTQYF.

The genes are TRBV9 and TRBJ2-7; no clear D. V lost 0 bases and J lost 3, with 7 bases in between. This CDR3 has 13 residues. Germline CDR1 and CDR2: SGDLS and YYNGEE. This CDR3 is CASSVDMSYEQYF. Here the CDR3 DNA reads TGTGCCAGCAGCGTAGACATGAGCTACGAGCAGTACTTC.

This rearrangement joins TRBV4-1 to TRBJ2-7; D is possibly TRBD1 (6 bases). V lost 0 bases and J lost 3, with 9 bases in between. The germline CDR1 and CDR2 sequences are MGHRA and YSYEKL. There are 14 residues in the CDR3. This CDR3 is CASSQDAGDYEQYF. DNA of the CDR3: TGCGCCAGCAGCCAAGATGCAGGGGACTACGAGCAGTACTTC.

The chain couples TRBV5-4 to TRBJ1-2, with TRBD1 matching over 7 bases. The germline V gene encodes CDR1 SGHNT and CDR2 YYREEE (reference sequence). J was trimmed by 6 bases and V by 4 bases; bases with no gene match: 15. This CDR3 has 16 amino acids. The CDR3 spells CASSPPRGQPGDGYTF. CDR3 in DNA: TGTGCCAGCAGCCCGCCGCGGGGACAGCCGGGGGATGGCTACACCTTC.

The chain has TRBV19 and TRBJ1-5, with D possibly being TRBD1 (6 bases). Deletions cut 5 bases from V and 0 bases from J, with 17 bases between. CDR1 is LNHDA and CDR2 is SQIVND in the germline V gene (reference sequence). The CDR3 loop spans 17 amino acids. The CDR3 bases are TGTGCCAGTAGTCTCCGGGGGGGCAGTTATAGCAATCAGCCCCAGCATTTT. Amino acids: CASSLRGGSYSNQPQHF.

The V call is TRBV9, the J call TRBJ2-2; TRBD2 aligns across 14 bases. Germline V CDR1 and CDR2: SGDLS, YYNGEE. V was clipped by 3 bases and J by 5 bases; unmatched bases: 12. The CDR3 has 19 residues. CDR3: CASSEGGLAGAIRTGELFF. The CDR3 nucleotides read TGTGCCAGCAGCGAAGGGGGACTAGCGGGGGCCATTAGGACCGGGGAGCTGTTTTTT.

The chain is built from TRBV19 and TRBJ1-1; 7 positions agree with TRBD1. Germline V gene sequence: CDR1 LNHDA, CDR2 SQIVND (reference sequence). The CDR3 contains 15 residues. V dropped 0 bases and J dropped 8; count of bases not matched to a gene: 9. The CDR3 DNA reads as TGTGCCAGTAGTATAGATTTCACAGGGGCCCTAGAAGCTTTCTTT. Its translation is CASSIDFTGALEAFF.

J is TRBJ2-3 and V is TRBV7-6, with TRBD2 matching over 7 bases. Germline V lookup: CDR1 SGHVS, CDR2 FNYEAQ. Losses at the gene ends were 0 bases for V and 0 bases for J; bases not matched to a gene: 6. The CDR3 is 17 amino acids. This CDR3 is CASSLAREAASTDTQYF. The CDR3 DNA sequence: TGTGCCAGCAGCTTAGCACGGGAGGCCGCTAGCACAGATACGCAGTATTTT.

Concerning this clone: Different DNA sequences within this sample yield the same CDR3. The chain is built from TRBV2 and TRBJ2-2; no clear D gene. V was shortened by 5 bases and J by 0 bases, with 7 bases between the two germline ends. The CDR3 runs 14 residues. Looked up from germline, CDR1 is SNHLY and CDR2 is FYNNEI. CDR3 DNA: TGTGCCAGCAGTTACACCTCGAACACCGGGGAGCTGTTTTTT. This sequence encodes CASSYTSNTGELFF.

The V call is TRBV6-4, the J call TRBJ2-5, with D possibly matching TRBD2 (6 bases). The ends were cut back, 4 bases at V and 0 bases at J, with 12 bases in the middle. Per germline, CDR1 MRHNA and CDR2 SNTAGT. The CDR3 contains 15 residues. This CDR3 reads CASSAGSGDQETQYF. Written as DNA, the CDR3 is TGTGCCAGCAGTGCGGGTAGCGGAGACCAAGAGACCCAGTACTTC.

As concerns this clone: At the DNA level, this CDR3 is encoded by other sequences in the same sample as well. CDR3 amino acids: CASSLEARETGELFF. The CDR3 bases are TGCGCCAGCAGCTTGGAGGCCAGGGAGACCGGGGAGCTGTTTTTT. The chain carries TRBV5-1 and TRBJ2-2, with D perhaps given as TRBD1 or TRBD2 (5 bases each). This CDR3 spans 15 amino acids. V gave up 0 bases and J gave up 5 bases, with 11 bases separating them. Per the germline V gene, CDR1 is SGHRS and CDR2 is YFSETQ.